This TCR beta chain was obtained from a study of control samples from healthy donors and cancer patients. Assay used: immunoSEQ multiplex PCR; TCRdb lists only in-frame clones, some missing. The sample comprises 90,000 to 150,000 clones, approximately 88% of which are singletons, and around 3.5% rests with the top ten. The CDR3 is made up of 17 amino acids. Germline V gene lookup returns CDR1 SGDLS and CDR2 YYNGEE. The V end lost 7 bases, the J end lost 5 bases, and 28 bases lay between the germline ends. The receptor's source is a man aged 35-49 years in good health. The J gene is TRBJ2-7, the V gene TRBV9, with a weak D call TRBD1 (5 bases). Specimen: blood. CDR3 nucleotides: TGTGCCAGCGCTAGTTCCGGTAATAGGGGCTCGTCGGACGAGCAGTACTTC. Amino acids: CASASSGNRGSSDEQYF.